This is a list of T cell receptor beta chains from one sample in a study of T cells in Graves' hyperthyroidism and ophthalmopathy. TCRdb re-called the multiplex PCR reads with MiXCR, one entry per CDR3 protein. Among hundreds of thousands of distinct CDR3 sequences listed, 18% were seen once. The sequenced sample was blood. The origin of the receptors is a woman aged 45 to 65 with Graves' hyperthyroidism that later progressed to Graves' ophthalmopathy. Both conserved end residues are part of each CDR3. The D gene is left open where the match is weak. Size tells how often a clone was seen (once, few, many) or the class of an expanded clone, and some rows leave it out.

V gene	J gene	D gene	clone size	CDR3 protein	CDR3 DNA
TRBV2	TRBJ2-5	-	many	CASRVGQLQETQYF	TGTGCCAGCAGAGTCGGACAGTTACAAGAGACCCAGTACTTC
TRBV7-9	TRBJ2-7	TRBD2	-	CASSSRLAGGSSYEQYF	TGTGCCAGCAGCTCCCGACTAGCGGGGGGGAGCTCCTACGAGCAGTACTTC
TRBV9	TRBJ1-1	-	-	CASSVGPALNTEAFF	TGTGCCAGCAGCGTAGGTCCAGCACTCAACACTGAAGCTTTCTTT
TRBV5-1	TRBJ2-6	-	many	CASSLGSGANVLTF	TGTGCCAGCAGCTTAGGCTCTGGGGCCAACGTCCTGACTTTC
TRBV15	TRBJ2-3	-	-	CATSRDPYSSTDTQYF	TGTGCCACCAGCAGAGATCCCTACTCGAGCACAGATACGCAGTATTTT
TRBV9	TRBJ1-1	TRBD1	-	CASSPTQRPGGKAFF	TGTGCCAGCAGCCCGACACAGAGGCCAGGGGGCAAAGCTTTCTTT
TRBV5-1	TRBJ2-2	-	few	CAGKQEPNTGELFF	TGCGCCGGAAAACAGGAGCCCAACACCGGGGAGCTGTTTTTT
TRBV12-3/TRBV12-4	TRBJ2-5	-	once	CASSFLGSGETQYF	TGTGCCAGCAGTTTTTTGGGGAGTGGAGAGACCCAGTACTTC
TRBV29-1	TRBJ2-5	-	-	CSATRSRGRETQYF	TGCAGCGCCACTAGGAGCAGGGGCAGGGAGACCCAGTACTTC
TRBV20-1	TRBJ2-1	TRBD2	few	CSATTTSGGRREQSF	TGCAGTGCTACGACGACTAGCGGGGGGCGCCGTGAGCAGTCCTTC
TRBV7-6	TRBJ1-1	TRBD1	few	CASSLEVTGVNTEAFF	TGTGCCAGCAGCTTGGAAGTGACAGGGGTGAACACTGAAGCTTTCTTT
TRBV14	TRBJ2-7	TRBD1	-	CASRPTGGSYNEQYF	TGTGCCAGCAGGCCAACAGGGGGCTCCTACAATGAGCAGTACTTC
TRBV3-1	TRBJ1-6	-	-	CASSMGGKPNSPLHF	TGTGCCAGCAGCATGGGTGGGAAACCCAATTCACCCCTCCACTTT
TRBV18	TRBJ1-1	-	many	CASSRRGHMNTEAFF	TGTGCCAGCTCCCGTCGGGGGCACATGAACACTGAAGCTTTCTTT
TRBV3-1	TRBJ2-7	TRBD1	many	CASSQGRDRPYEQYF	TGTGCCAGCAGCCAAGGCCGGGACAGACCCTACGAGCAGTACTTC
TRBV7-3	TRBJ1-5	TRBD1	-	CASTPWTGRQPQHF	TGTGCCAGCACCCCGTGGACAGGGAGGCAGCCCCAGCATTTT
TRBV7-9	TRBJ2-1	-	many	CASITLTGSYNEQFF	TGTGCCAGCATCACCTTGACAGGATCCTACAATGAGCAGTTCTTC
TRBV7-3	TRBJ1-1	TRBD1	many	CASSLGAGGTEAFF	TGTGCCAGCAGCTTAGGGGCAGGGGGCACTGAAGCTTTCTTT
TRBV7-9	TRBJ1-3	TRBD1	many	CASSSWGQGDTIYF	TGTGCCAGCAGCTCATGGGGACAGGGGGACACCATATATTTT
TRBV25-1	TRBJ2-2	-	-	CASSDPFAGELFF	TGTGCCAGCAGTGACCCCTTTGCCGGGGAGCTGTTTTTT
TRBV27	TRBJ1-6	TRBD1	-	CASSFVLTGGSPLHF	TGTGCCAGCAGTTTCGTTCTAACAGGGGGTTCACCCCTCCACTTT
TRBV19	TRBJ1-2	-	-	CASSRKGLDYGYTF	TGTGCCAGTAGTAGGAAGGGGCTCGACTATGGCTACACCTTC
TRBV20-1	TRBJ1-1	TRBD1	-	CRGTGARNTEAFF	TGCAGGGGAACAGGGGCGCGGAACACTGAAGCTTTCTTT
TRBV20-1	TRBJ2-7	-	few	CSASNRVYEQYF	TGCAGTGCTAGTAACAGGGTATACGAGCAGTACTTC
TRBV20-1	TRBJ1-1	TRBD1	-	CSARRRRDRGPLNTEAFF	TGCAGTGCTAGGAGAAGGCGGGACAGGGGCCCTTTAAACACTGAAGCTTTCTTT
TRBV11-1	TRBJ2-5	TRBD1	many	CASSLRQGSQETQYF	TGTGCCAGCAGCCTAAGACAGGGTTCACAAGAGACCCAGTACTTC
TRBV27	TRBJ2-7	TRBD1	many	CASSEPRDRGLYEQYF	TGTGCCAGCAGCGAACCTCGGGACAGGGGGCTCTACGAGCAGTACTTC
TRBV4-1	TRBJ2-7	-	-	CASSLRGRAHEQYF	TGCGCCAGCAGCCTTAGAGGCAGGGCCCACGAGCAGTACTTC
TRBV3-1	TRBJ2-7	-	few	CASSQDYLDEQYF	TGTGCCAGCAGCCAAGATTATCTGGACGAGCAGTACTTC
TRBV5-1	TRBJ2-2	TRBD1	few	CASRPGVGTGATGELFF	TGCGCCAGCAGGCCCGGTGTCGGGACAGGGGCAACCGGGGAGCTGTTTTTT
TRBV27	TRBJ1-5	-	few	CASSQTAYSNQPQHF	TGTGCCAGCAGCCAGACAGCTTATAGCAATCAGCCCCAGCATTTT
TRBV20-1	TRBJ2-5	TRBD2	few	CSAHRSGLATETQYF	TGCAGTGCTCATAGGTCGGGACTAGCCACAGAGACCCAGTACTTC
TRBV3-1	TRBJ1-3	-	many	CASSQVGSGNTIYF	TGTGCCAGCAGCCAAGTCGGTTCTGGAAACACCATATATTTT
TRBV9	TRBJ2-2	-	-	CASSWGLLTSNTRELFF	TGTGCCAGCAGCTGGGGACTCCTTACCTCGAACACCAGGGAGCTGTTTTTT
TRBV6-6	TRBJ2-3	-	-	CASSYYDPSTDTQYF	TGTGCCAGCAGTTACTATGACCCGTCCACAGATACGCAGTATTTT
TRBV15	TRBJ2-5	TRBD1	-	CATSRVGQGAGETQYF	TGTGCCACCAGCAGAGTGGGACAGGGGGCTGGAGAGACCCAGTACTTC
TRBV4-1	TRBJ2-1	-	-	CASSQDRGVFYNEQFF	TGCGCCAGCAGCCAAGATCGAGGGGTCTTCTACAATGAGCAGTTCTTC
TRBV20-1	TRBJ1-1	-	many	CSANQRGWDTEAFF	TGCAGTGCCAATCAACGTGGGTGGGACACTGAAGCTTTCTTT
TRBV20-1	TRBJ1-3	-	few	CSARDPNAGASSGNTIYF	TGCAGTGCTAGAGATCCGAATGCGGGGGCCTCCTCTGGAAACACCATATATTTT
TRBV7-9	TRBJ2-2	-	few	CASSFRASNTGELFF	TGTGCCAGCAGCTTCCGGGCATCGAACACCGGGGAGCTGTTTTTT
TRBV2	TRBJ1-2	-	many	CASIPGTSNYGYTF	TGTGCCAGCATTCCCGGGACCTCTAACTATGGCTACACCTTC
TRBV20-1	TRBJ1-1	-	-	CSVSRTRWNTEAFF	TGCAGTGTCTCAAGGACTCGGTGGAACACTGAAGCTTTCTTT
TRBV10-3	TRBJ1-5	TRBD1	few	CAISGTGDNQPQHF	TGTGCCATCAGTGGGACAGGGGACAATCAGCCCCAGCATTTT
TRBV3-1	TRBJ2-7	-	few	CASSLRSWTTVYEQYF	TGTGCCAGCAGCCTAAGATCCTGGACTACAGTCTACGAGCAGTACTTC
TRBV3-1	TRBJ1-6	TRBD1	few	CASSQLGQGNNSPLHF	TGTGCCAGCAGCCAACTGGGACAGGGTAATAATTCACCCCTCCACTTT
TRBV20-1	TRBJ1-1	TRBD1	many	CSASPQGARAFF	TGCAGTGCTAGCCCCCAGGGGGCGCGGGCTTTCTTT
TRBV19	TRBJ1-5	-	few	CASSIAGAAYSNQPQHF	TGTGCCAGTAGTATAGCGGGAGCGGCCTATAGCAATCAGCCCCAGCATTTT
TRBV7-9	TRBJ2-3	-	-	CASSFLGVTSTDTQYF	TGTGCCAGCAGCTTTTTAGGAGTAACTAGCACAGATACGCAGTATTTT
TRBV12-5	TRBJ1-1	TRBD1	few	CASGLAPGTDEAFF	TGTGCTAGTGGTTTGGCACCCGGGACAGACGAAGCTTTCTTT
TRBV10-3	TRBJ2-5	-	many	CAISEPREGALETQYF	TGTGCCATCAGTGAGCCAAGGGAGGGGGCATTGGAGACCCAGTACTTC
TRBV12-3/TRBV12-4	TRBJ2-1	TRBD2	many	CASRASGSSSYNEQFF	TGTGCCAGCAGGGCTAGCGGGTCTAGCTCCTACAATGAGCAGTTCTTC
TRBV10-3	TRBJ2-7	-	many	CAIGDGTYEQYF	TGTGCCATCGGTGATGGGACCTACGAGCAGTACTTC
TRBV6-1	TRBJ2-3	TRBD2	few	CASTQGLAGGSATDTQYF	TGTGCCAGCACCCAGGGGCTAGCGGGGGGAAGCGCCACAGATACGCAGTATTTT